Given below is one T cell receptor (beta chain) in context. PCR was performed using 60 Vbeta and 13 Jbeta primers. Sequenced by immunoSEQ multiplex PCR; TCRdb stores in-frame clones only, minus some. The sample yields roughly 150,000 clones, around 84% seen once. The data were obtained in a study of cytomegalovirus exposure and HLA in healthy donors. The specimen was PBMCs. The clonotype originates from a boy aged 2 to 9 in good health and CMV-seronegative.

CDR3: CASSTREGRSNQPQHF. In DNA form, the CDR3 reads TGTGCCAGCAGCACGAGAGAGGGGAGGAGCAATCAGCCCCAGCATTTT. V usage is TRBV5-6 and J usage is TRBJ1-5; a possible D gene is TRBD1 (5 bases). The germline V and J ends were trimmed by 4 bases and 1 base, with 15 bases remaining between them. CDR3 length: 16 residues. The V gene's germline CDR1 is SGHDT and CDR2 YYEEEE.